Sequencing of this T cell receptor (beta chain) was carried out in a study of OX40 agonist ivuxolimab in advanced cancers. Across the whole study: The diagnoses of dose-escalation patients were hepatocellular carcinoma, melanoma, renal cell or head and neck cancer. Partial response was recorded in three patients: one hepatocellular carcinoma and two cutaneous melanoma cases.

Sequenced by immunoSEQ multiplex PCR; TCRdb stores in-frame clones only, minus some. The repertoire holds 55,000 to 75,000 clones, with about nine tenths as singletons. The CDR3 is made up of 16 amino acids. Germline CDR1 is MNHNS and CDR2 is SASEGT. The trim removed 1 base at V and 4 bases at J, leaving 8 bases unmatched. The receptor was isolated from an adult with an advanced solid tumor such as melanoma, head and neck, liver or kidney cancer. The chain links TRBV6-1 to TRBJ2-7, with 9 bases aligning to TRBD1. The material was CD4+ or CD8+ T cells sorted from blood, obtained in a trial of the OX40 agonist ivuxolimab. This chain's CDR3 is CASSEELTGGGYEQYF. The CDR3 bases are TGTGCCAGCAGTGAAGAGCTAACAGGGGGCGGATACGAGCAGTACTTC.